This T cell receptor (beta chain) appears in the sequencing data of a study of shared clonotypes between healthy human individuals (dated by TCRdb to 2018 to 2020). Broadly, across the study: A few men and a couple of women, aged 18 to 49 years, made up the cohort. Different laboratories and diverse techniques were used to prepare libraries and sequence TCR repertoires, to increase sequencing depth and limit assay-specific biases. Per donor, leukapheresis produced somewhere between about 0.85 and 8.9 billion PBMCs. To estimate repertoire size and how much clonotypes are shared between individuals, the study performed deep sequencing of blood TCR repertoires from about 5 healthy adults. For each donor, three plates each were used for CD4 naive and CD4 memory, two plates were used for CD8 naive, and one plate was used for CD8 memory. Paper-wide results and their limitations: Rarefaction of sorted-subset datasets indicated incomplete sequencing despite the large sequencing depth. Based on pairwise subsampling, the degree of clonotype sharing among donors was expected to be affected by sequencing depth. Higher generation probabilities were observed for clonotypes shared by all four sorted-subset donors than for non-shared clonotypes. Sampling was limited to blood, and TCR repertoires in tissue likely differ from TCR repertoires in blood. Sharing across several donors was observed for about 5% of naive CD4, less than 4% of naive CD8, roughly 2.3% of memory CD4, and roughly 0.4% of memory CD8 clonotypes. The small number of donors limited the genetic and exposure-history diversity represented. Naive subsets generally had larger estimated clonotype richness than memory subsets.

Comments on this clone: Its cognate antigen has yet to be identified. It has no much larger one-base neighbor in the sample; base qualities were not kept.

CD8 naive samples were CD45RO-negative cells positively selected for CCR7, giving a CD45RA+CCR7+ population that excluded TemRA cells. Healthy HIV-negative adults with no recently reported acute infections or vaccinations were included as donors. Every donor was a Caucasian adult residing in Nashville, Tennessee, USA. Blood was collected by leukapheresis, and PBMCs were isolated by Ficoll-Histopaque density gradient centrifugation and then cryopreserved in liquid nitrogen vapor phase. Analytical flow cytometry was used to check the purity and quantity of each magnetically sorted T cell population. Each sorted fraction had its genomic DNA isolated and then quantified by UV absorbance on a Nanodrop 2000c. The cysteine opens and the phenylalanine closes a CDR3 of 14 amino acids. The kept DNA is CDR3 alone, 42 bases in frame from the first base. CDR1 and CDR2, per the germline V gene, are LGHNA and YNFKEQ. A distance of 11 bases separates the germline ends of V and J, which lose 4 bases and 3 bases respectively.

Using the deep immunoSEQ assay, multiplex PCR amplified TCR CDR3 regions from genomic DNA. For each cell subset, the extracted genomic DNA was distributed evenly across all wells of several immunoSEQ 96-well plates, and each plate served as one replicate. Each replicate PCR for sorted subsets received roughly 0.2 ug genomic DNA, equal to roughly 29,000 T cell genomes. Purified libraries were measured with a Qubit 3.0 fluorometer, size-checked on a Bioanalyzer 2100, and measured again with the KAPA Library Quantification kit. Every immunoSEQ 96-well plate was sequenced on a dedicated single-read 150-cycle Illumina NextSeq 550 flow cell. The paper's processing steps were these. Because the immunoSEQ output held only junctional sequences and lacked quality scores, the filtering could not match the filtering applied to full-length reads. Sequences were annotated with PyIR, a Python wrapper for IgBLAST v1.9, using IMGT germline references to assign V/J genes and CDR3. Reads were filtered out if the reads had weak V/J assignments (E-value above 1e-6), no CDR3, stop codons, out-of-frame junctions, or ambiguous translated residues. A V3J clonotype was defined by an identical inferred V gene, J gene, and CDR3 amino acid sequence. To compute the percentage overlap between repertoires, the number of shared unique clonotypes was divided by the size of the smaller repertoire. Three approaches were used to assess repertoire richness: RTK rarefaction, the Chao1 estimator, and Recon v2.1 estimates of unobserved clonotypes. For all TCRbeta clonotypes obtained by the gDNA method from several donors, generation probabilities were computed with OLGA. The table comes from immuneACCESS by way of TCRdb, which keeps in-frame sequences with V and J called. Part of the clones is missing from these tables; in studies checked, under half for an unresolved V gene and the rest for unknown reasons. That table supplies the V and J calls and clone size; D and trimming were determined from the DNA. This sample holds hundreds of thousands of clones; around 96% were observed only once. The ten largest make up 0.11% of the sample.

The TCR sequence derives from a young woman in good health. Here the chain combines TRBV4-2 and TRBJ2-3, with the D gene too uncertain to name. The sample consisted of naive CD8+ T cells sorted from blood. The meaning of the sample's cell subset or site label: CD45RA+CCR7+. Read as DNA, the sequence is TGTGCCAGCAGCCCCCAGATGGGGACAGATACGCAGTATTTT. Its coded protein is CASSPQMGTDTQYF.